This record concerns one T cell receptor beta chain sequence. The sample comes from a study of blood T cell repertoires in COVID-19. This table comes from immunoSEQ multiplex PCR, and its TCRdb copy is limited to in-frame clones, with some not included. The data show some 490,000 clones, about 85% seen once. In assigning cohorts, the study relied on participant-reported clinical history. The clonotype was recovered from an older woman who had recovered from COVID-19. The sequencing sample was made of PBMCs or T cells enriched from blood (not recorded which).

CDR3 region: CASSPTLVSTGELFF. In DNA form, the CDR3 reads TGCGCCAGCAGCCCTACTCTAGTTTCCACCGGGGAGCTGTTTTTT. The chain links TRBV5-1 to TRBJ2-2, with D unresolved. The CDR3 is 15 amino acids. With 4 bases removed from V and 4 bases from J, the gap between germline ends came to 14 bases. From germline, CDR1 is SGHRS and CDR2 YFSETQ.